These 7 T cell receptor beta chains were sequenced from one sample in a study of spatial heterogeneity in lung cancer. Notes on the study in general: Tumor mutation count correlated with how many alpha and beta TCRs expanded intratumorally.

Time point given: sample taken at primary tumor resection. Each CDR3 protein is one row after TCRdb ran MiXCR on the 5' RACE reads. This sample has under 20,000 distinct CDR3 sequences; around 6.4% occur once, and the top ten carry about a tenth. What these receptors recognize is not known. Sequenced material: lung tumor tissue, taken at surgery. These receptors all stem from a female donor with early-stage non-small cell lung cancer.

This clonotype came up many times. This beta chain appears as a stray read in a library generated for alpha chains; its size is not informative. CDR3 region: CSALRTSGDYEQYF. In nucleotides, the CDR3 is TGCAGTGCCTTGAGGACTAGCGGGGACTACGAGCAGTACTTC. The rearrangement links TRBV20-1 to TRBJ2-7, with 12 bases fitting TRBD2. Germline values: CDR1 DFQATT, CDR2 SNEGSKA (reference sequence). V gave up 6 bases and J gave up 3 bases; unmatched junction bases: 6. There are 14 residues in the CDR3.

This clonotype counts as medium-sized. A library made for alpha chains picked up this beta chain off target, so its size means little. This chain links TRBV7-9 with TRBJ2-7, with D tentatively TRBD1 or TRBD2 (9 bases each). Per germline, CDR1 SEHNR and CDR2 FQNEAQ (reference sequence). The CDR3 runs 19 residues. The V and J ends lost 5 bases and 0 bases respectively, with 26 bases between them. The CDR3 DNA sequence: TGTGCCAGCAGCGGCCGGGGACAGGGCGGACTAGCGTTCTCCTACGAGCAGTACTTC. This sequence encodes CASSGRGQGGLAFSYEQYF. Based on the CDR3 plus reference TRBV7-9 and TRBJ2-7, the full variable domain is DTGVSQNPRHKITKRGQNVTFRCDPISEHNRLYWYRQTLGQGPEFLTYFQNEAQLEKSRLLSDRFSAERPKGSFSTLEIQRTEQGDSAMYLCASSGRGQGGLAFSYEQYFGPGTRLTVT.

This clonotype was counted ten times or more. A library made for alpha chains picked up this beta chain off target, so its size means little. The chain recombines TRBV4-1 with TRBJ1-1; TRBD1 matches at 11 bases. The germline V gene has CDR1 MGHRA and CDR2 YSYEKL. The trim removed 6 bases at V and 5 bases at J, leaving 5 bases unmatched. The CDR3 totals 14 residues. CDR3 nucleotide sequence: TGCGCCAGCAGAGGACAGGGGGCGAGTACTGAAGCTTTCTTT. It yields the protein CASRGQGASTEAFF.

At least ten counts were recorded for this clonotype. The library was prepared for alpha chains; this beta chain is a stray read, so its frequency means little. In nucleotides, the CDR3 is TGCGCCAGCAGCTTGGTGGCTAGCGGGAGGTTGGAGACCCAGTACTTC. It yields the protein CASSLVASGRLETQYF. The gene calls are TRBV5-1 and TRBJ2-5; TRBD2 matches at 11 bases. The length of the CDR3 is 16 residues. V trimming: 0 bases; J trimming: 5 bases; junction bases outside the gene matches: 6. Germline loops: CDR1 SGHRS, CDR2 YFSETQ.

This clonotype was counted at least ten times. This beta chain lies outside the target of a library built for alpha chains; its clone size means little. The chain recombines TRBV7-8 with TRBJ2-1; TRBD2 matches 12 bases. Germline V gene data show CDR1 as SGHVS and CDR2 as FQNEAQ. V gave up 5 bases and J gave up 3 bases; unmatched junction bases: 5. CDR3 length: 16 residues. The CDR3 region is CASSTTSGSLYNEQFF. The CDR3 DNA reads TGTGCCAGCAGCACGACTAGCGGGAGCCTCTACAATGAGCAGTTCTTC.

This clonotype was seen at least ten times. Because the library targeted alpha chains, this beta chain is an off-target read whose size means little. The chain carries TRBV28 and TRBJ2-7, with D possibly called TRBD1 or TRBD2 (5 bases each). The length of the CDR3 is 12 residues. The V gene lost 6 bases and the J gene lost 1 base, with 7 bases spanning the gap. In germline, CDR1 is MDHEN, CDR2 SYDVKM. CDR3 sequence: CASRGRSYEQYF. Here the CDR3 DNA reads TGTGCCAGCAGGGGACGATCCTACGAGCAGTACTTC.

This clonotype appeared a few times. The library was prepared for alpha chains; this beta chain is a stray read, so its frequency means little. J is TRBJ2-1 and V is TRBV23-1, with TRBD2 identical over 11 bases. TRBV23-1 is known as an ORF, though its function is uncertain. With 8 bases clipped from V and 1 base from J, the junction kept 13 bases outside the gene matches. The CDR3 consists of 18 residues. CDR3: CASRLVAGGPGSYNEQFF. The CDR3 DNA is TGCGCCAGCCGACTAGTAGCGGGAGGGCCAGGATCCTACAATGAGCAGTTCTTC.